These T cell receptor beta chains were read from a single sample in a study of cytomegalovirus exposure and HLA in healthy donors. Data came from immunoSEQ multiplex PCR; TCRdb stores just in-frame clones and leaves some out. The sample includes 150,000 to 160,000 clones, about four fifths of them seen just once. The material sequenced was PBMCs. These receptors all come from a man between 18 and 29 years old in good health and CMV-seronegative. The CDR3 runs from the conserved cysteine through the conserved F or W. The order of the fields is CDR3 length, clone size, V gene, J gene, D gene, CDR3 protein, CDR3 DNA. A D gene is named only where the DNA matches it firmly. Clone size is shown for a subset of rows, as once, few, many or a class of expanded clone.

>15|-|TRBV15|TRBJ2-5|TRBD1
CATSSRTGGQETQYF
TGTGCCACCAGCAGTCGGACAGGGGGTCAAGAGACCCAGTACTTC
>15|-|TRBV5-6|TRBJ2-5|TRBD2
CASGKGLAGQETQYF
TGTGCCAGCGGCAAAGGACTAGCGGGGCAAGAGACCCAGTACTTC
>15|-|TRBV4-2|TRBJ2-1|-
CASSQTSPSYNEQFF
TGTGCCAGCAGCCAGACTTCACCGTCCTACAATGAGCAGTTCTTC
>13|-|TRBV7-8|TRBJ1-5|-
CASSSGTYQPQHF
TGTGCCAGCAGCTCAGGGACTTACCAGCCCCAGCATTTT
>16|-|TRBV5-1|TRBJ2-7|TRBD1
CASSLKGQGVRYEQYF
TGCGCCAGCAGCTTGAAAGGACAGGGGGTGAGATACGAGCAGTACTTC
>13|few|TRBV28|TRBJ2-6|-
CASSLSRANGLTF
TGTGCCAGCAGTTTATCCAGGGCCAACGGCCTGACTTTC
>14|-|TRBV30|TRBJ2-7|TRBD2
CAWGPPGGGYEQYF
TGTGCCTGGGGACCCCCCGGGGGGGGCTACGAGCAGTACTTC
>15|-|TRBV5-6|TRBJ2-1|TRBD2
CASSLGGVSYNEQFF
TGTGCCAGCAGCCTCGGGGGGGTCTCCTACAATGAGCAGTTCTTC
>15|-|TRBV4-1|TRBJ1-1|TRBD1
CASSQEADRGTEAFF
TGCGCCAGCAGCCAAGAGGCGGACAGGGGCACTGAAGCTTTCTTT
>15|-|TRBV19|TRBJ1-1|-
CASSRDFGVNTEAFF
TGTGCCAGTAGCAGGGATTTTGGGGTGAACACTGAAGCTTTCTTT
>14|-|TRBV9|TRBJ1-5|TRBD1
CASSVGQGDQPQHF
TGTGCCAGCAGCGTAGGACAGGGGGATCAGCCCCAGCATTTT
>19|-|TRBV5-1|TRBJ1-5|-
CASSLKETRTETYNQPQHF
TGCGCCAGCAGCTTAAAAGAAACTAGGACGGAGACCTACAATCAGCCCCAGCATTTT
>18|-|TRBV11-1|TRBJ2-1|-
CASSFVLASVPTYNEQFF
TGTGCCAGCAGCTTCGTCTTGGCTAGCGTTCCGACCTACAATGAGCAGTTCTTC
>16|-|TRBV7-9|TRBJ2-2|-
CASSFPGHPNTGELFF
TGTGCCAGCAGTTTTCCGGGACACCCGAACACCGGGGAGCTGTTTTTT